This T cell receptor (beta chain) was recorded in a study of cytomegalovirus exposure and HLA in healthy donors. V shed 2 bases and J shed 3 bases, with 14 bases lying between them. CDR1 and CDR2 from the germline V gene are SGDLS and YYNGEE. The CDR3 runs 16 residues. The study's findings and limits: The records held CMV serostatus as the only immune exposure information. Within the data, a cluster of highly shared sequence variants was likely a sequencing artifact.

A remark on this clone: What it binds is not known.

Both 60 Vbeta primers and 13 Jbeta primers went into the PCR. Generated by immunoSEQ multiplex PCR, the TCRdb table keeps only in-frame clones and is missing some. The table has some 150,000 clones, approximately 80% seen once; the top ten hold approximately 5.1%. The rearrangement links TRBV9 to TRBJ2-2, with D possibly matching TRBD2 (5 bases). The sequenced sample consisted of PBMCs. This receptor was obtained from a male donor in good health and CMV-seronegative. The CDR3 region is CASSVTPSGDTGELFF. The DNA for the CDR3 is TGTGCCAGCAGCGTCACGCCCAGCGGTGACACCGGGGAGCTGTTTTTT.